This T cell receptor beta chain stems from a study of cytomegalovirus exposure and HLA in healthy donors. In the study overall: The roughly 130 validation repertoires used the same platform as the 550 to 750 first-cohort repertoires, a later analysis reported. Notes on the study in general: The study flagged about 150 TCR beta chains as cytomegalovirus-associated. Under in vitro conditions, three CMV-associated chains were confirmed as specific for CMV antigens.

The repertoire was sequenced with immunoSEQ multiplex PCR; TCRdb's copy has only in-frame clones and lacks some. The repertoire holds fewer than 150,000 clones, with about nine tenths as singletons. Regarding this clone: Its antigen is currently unknown.

This CDR3 has 13 residues. The V end lost 4 bases, the J end lost 8 bases, and 12 bases lay between the germline ends. Germline V CDR1 and CDR2: LGHNA, YNFKEQ. This TCR derives from a man between 25 and 39 years old in good health and CMV-seronegative. The sequencing sample was made of PBMCs. This sequence joins TRBV4-2 and TRBJ2-1; no clear D gene. Here the CDR3 DNA reads TGTGCCAGCAGCCCGAGGTTATTCTATGAGCAGTTCTTC. Translation: CASSPRLFYEQFF.